The rows below give T cell receptor beta chains drawn from one sample of a study of blood T cell repertoires in COVID-19. The protocol was immunoSEQ multiplex PCR, while the TCRdb copy is restricted to in-frame clones and leaves out a portion. This sample has roughly 90,000 clones, with over 80% found just once. The source material was peripheral blood. The receptors originated from a woman at least 80 years old with active or convalescent COVID-19. The CDR3 runs from the conserved cysteine through the conserved F or W. A D gene is named only where the DNA matches it firmly. For some rows the clone size is stated as once, few or many, or as a class when expanded; others skip it.

TRBV19	-	TRBJ2-5	TRBD2	CASSIAASGGRKTQYF	TGTGCCAGTAGTATAGCGGCTAGCGGGGGTCGGAAGACCCAGTACTTC
TRBV2	-	TRBJ2-1	TRBD2	CASSGGSGAYEQFF	TGTGCCAGCAGTGGCGGGAGTGGGGCGTATGAGCAGTTCTTC
TRBV4-1	-	TRBJ1-5	-	CASSFRGNQPQHF	TGCGCCAGCAGCTTTCGTGGCAATCAGCCCCAGCATTTT
TRBV28	-	TRBJ1-5	-	CASSRSGGGHQPQHF	TGTGCCAGCAGCCGAAGTGGGGGAGGCCATCAGCCCCAGCATTTT
TRBV6-2/TRBV6-3	-	TRBJ2-2	TRBD1	CASSWPRDRGNTGELFF	TGTGCCAGCAGTTGGCCGAGAGACAGGGGGAACACCGGGGAGCTGTTTTTT
TRBV27	-	TRBJ2-1	-	CASSIIAGTARDNEQFF	TGTGCCAGCAGCATAATCGCCGGGACTGCGCGGGACAATGAGCAGTTCTTC
TRBV9	-	TRBJ1-6	TRBD1	CASIPEGQDLYYNSPLHF	TGTGCCAGCATCCCAGAGGGACAGGACCTGTACTATAATTCACCCCTCCACTTT
TRBV10-3	-	TRBJ1-4	-	CAISESREKLFF	TGTGCCATCAGTGAGTCGAGAGAAAAACTGTTTTTT
TRBV5-1	-	TRBJ1-1	-	CASSLDLPGDTEAFF	TGCGCCAGCAGCTTGGATTTACCGGGTGACACTGAAGCTTTCTTT
TRBV5-1	-	TRBJ2-5	TRBD2	CASSLGLALETQYF	TGCGCCAGCAGCTTGGGACTAGCTTTAGAGACCCAGTACTTC
TRBV11-3	few	TRBJ2-2	TRBD1	CASSLFGTGAKTGELFF	TGTGCCAGCAGCTTATTTGGGACAGGGGCTAAAACCGGGGAGCTGTTTTTT
TRBV12-5	once	TRBJ1-6	-	CASGPPSYNSPLHF	TGTGCTAGTGGCCCTCCCTCCTATAATTCACCCCTCCACTTT
TRBV7-8	few	TRBJ2-7	TRBD1	CASSSAGGSYEQYF	TGTGCCAGCAGCTCAGCAGGGGGCTCCTACGAGCAGTACTTC
TRBV28	-	TRBJ2-7	-	CAGIGFSYEQYF	TGTGCCGGCATCGGTTTCTCCTACGAGCAGTACTTC
TRBV13	-	TRBJ1-6	-	CASSKDRNNSPLHF	TGTGCCAGCAGCAAAGACAGGAATAATTCACCCCTCCACTTT
TRBV3-1/TRBV3-2	-	TRBJ2-2	TRBD2	CASSKLGGAPANTGELFF	TGTGCCAGCAGTAAACTCGGGGGGGCGCCCGCGAACACCGGGGAGCTGTTTTTT
TRBV7-2	few	TRBJ1-1	-	CASSLLPGDKAFF	TGTGCCAGCAGCTTATTACCAGGGGATAAAGCTTTCTTT
TRBV6-6	-	TRBJ1-2	-	CANSNYDGYGYTF	TGTGCCAACAGCAACTACGACGGCTATGGCTACACCTTC
TRBV29-1	-	TRBJ1-1	-	CSVVTTRGTEAFF	TGCAGCGTTGTAACGACAAGGGGCACTGAAGCTTTCTTT
TRBV6-5	-	TRBJ1-5	-	CASRPGGAWDQPQHF	TGTGCCAGCAGACCCGGGGGGGCCTGGGATCAGCCCCAGCATTTT
TRBV19	few	TRBJ1-2	-	CASSISAPWGARNGYTF	TGTGCCAGTAGTATCTCGGCGCCCTGGGGCGCTAGGAATGGCTACACCTTC
TRBV27	-	TRBJ2-1	-	CASSYLAIHGHEQFF	TGTGCCAGCAGTTATCTAGCGATACATGGTCATGAGCAGTTCTTC
TRBV7-9	-	TRBJ2-7	TRBD2	CASSLGLEAYEQYF	TGTGCCAGCAGCTTGGGACTAGAGGCCTACGAGCAGTACTTC
TRBV7-2	-	TRBJ2-1	TRBD1	CASSLWTGGHNEQFF	TGTGCCAGCAGCTTATGGACAGGGGGGCACAATGAGCAGTTCTTC
TRBV28	-	TRBJ2-2	TRBD2	CASSLPLAGAPTGELFF	TGTGCCAGCAGTCTTCCACTAGCGGGGGCGCCCACCGGGGAGCTGTTTTTT
TRBV18	-	TRBJ2-6	-	CASSPTSFGANVLTF	TGTGCCAGCTCACCCACCAGTTTTGGGGCCAACGTCCTGACTTTC
TRBV7-2	-	TRBJ1-6	TRBD1	CASSLQGEVSPLHF	TGTGCCAGCAGCTTACAGGGGGAAGTTTCACCCCTCCACTTT
TRBV19	-	TRBJ2-7	-	CASSIRRGTYEQYF	TGTGCCAGTAGTATCCGGAGGGGAACCTACGAGCAGTACTTC
TRBV19	few	TRBJ1-2	-	CASISWGDSPDGYTF	TGTGCCAGTATCAGTTGGGGGGATAGTCCGGATGGCTACACCTTC
TRBV7-2	-	TRBJ1-4	-	CASSSSDEKLFF	TGTGCCAGCAGCTCCAGTGATGAAAAACTGTTTTTT
TRBV19	-	TRBJ1-4	-	CASMGGLYEKLFF	TGTGCCAGTATGGGGGGATTGTATGAAAAACTGTTTTTT
TRBV5-8	-	TRBJ1-2	-	CASTPRGEIYGYTF	TGTGCCAGCACCCCGCGGGGGGAAATCTATGGCTACACCTTC
TRBV28	-	TRBJ1-5	-	CASSLGGSGQPQHF	TGTGCCAGCAGTTTGGGGGGGTCGGGTCAGCCCCAGCATTTT
TRBV11-2	-	TRBJ1-3	-	CASSPTGSSSGNTIYF	TGTGCCAGCAGCCCGACAGGTTCCTCCTCTGGAAACACCATATATTTT
TRBV2	-	TRBJ1-3	TRBD1	CASMGTALSFSENTIYF	TGTGCCAGCATGGGGACAGCCCTATCATTCTCTGAAAACACCATATATTTT
TRBV5-6	-	TRBJ2-7	-	CASSFPGGYEQYF	TGTGCCAGCAGCTTTCCGGGTGGTTACGAGCAGTACTTC
TRBV6-6	-	TRBJ1-2	TRBD1	CASSYSSKQGDGYTF	TGTGCCAGCAGTTACTCCAGTAAGCAGGGGGATGGCTACACCTTC
TRBV18	-	TRBJ2-5	-	CASSPTGTQETQYF	TGTGCCAGCTCACCCACAGGGACCCAAGAGACCCAGTACTTC
TRBV6-1	-	TRBJ2-1	-	CASSEFSLVNNEQFF	TGTGCCAGCAGTGAATTCAGTCTAGTCAACAATGAGCAGTTCTTC
TRBV7-2	-	TRBJ1-2	-	CASSLHGGAPGYTF	TGTGCCAGCAGCTTACACGGCGGGGCCCCTGGCTACACCTTC
TRBV28	-	TRBJ2-7	-	CASSLSSDEQYF	TGTGCCAGCAGTTTATCAAGCGACGAGCAGTACTTC
TRBV19	few	TRBJ1-4	TRBD1	CASRARGQGASEKLFF	TGTGCCAGTAGGGCGCGGGGACAGGGGGCGAGTGAAAAACTGTTTTTT
TRBV7-6	once	TRBJ2-7	TRBD1	CASSRGQGYEQYF	TGTGCCAGCAGCCGCGGACAGGGCTACGAGCAGTACTTC
TRBV14	once	TRBJ1-3	-	CASSQPRASGNTIYF	TGTGCCAGCAGCCAGCCCAGGGCGTCCGGAAACACCATATATTTT
TRBV28	-	TRBJ2-7	TRBD2	CASRTSAPIHEQYF	TGTGCCAGCAGAACTAGCGCACCTATCCACGAGCAGTACTTC
TRBV2	-	TRBJ2-1	-	CASTLGGPWNEQFF	TGTGCCAGCACCTTAGGCGGTCCTTGGAATGAGCAGTTCTTC
TRBV5-4	-	TRBJ2-5	-	CASSLDRETQYF	TGTGCCAGCAGCTTGGATCGGGAGACCCAGTACTTC
TRBV6-1	-	TRBJ2-1	-	CASSERGQATMFF	TGTGCCAGCAGTGAAAGGGGACAAGCGACCATGTTCTTC
TRBV7-9	-	TRBJ2-5	TRBD2	CASSLVQLAGSVQETQYF	TGTGCCAGCAGCTTAGTCCAACTAGCGGGGAGTGTTCAAGAGACCCAGTACTTC
TRBV5-1	-	TRBJ2-3	TRBD1	CASSFLRGTDSSTDTQYF	TGCGCCAGCAGCTTCCTCAGGGGGACGGATTCTAGCACAGATACGCAGTATTTT
TRBV5-1	-	TRBJ2-3	-	CASSLDSGASTDTQYF	TGCGCCAGCAGCTTGGACTCAGGGGCAAGCACAGATACGCAGTATTTT
TRBV28	-	TRBJ2-5	-	CASNPPGGWETQYF	TGTGCCAGCAACCCCCCTGGGGGGTGGGAGACCCAGTACTTC
TRBV27	few	TRBJ2-5	-	CASSWGVTGTQYF	TGTGCCAGCAGTTGGGGAGTGACAGGGACCCAGTACTTC
TRBV10-3	-	TRBJ2-2	TRBD1	CAIRRTGGTGELFF	TGTGCCATCCGACGGACAGGGGGAACCGGGGAGCTGTTTTTT
TRBV7-7	-	TRBJ2-2	TRBD2	CASSPTDTRGGRAGELFF	TGTGCCAGCAGCCCTACTGATACCCGCGGGGGTAGGGCCGGGGAGCTGTTTTTT
TRBV5-1	-	TRBJ2-3	TRBD2	CASSHGLAGGFTDTQYF	TGCGCCAGCAGCCATGGACTAGCGGGGGGATTCACAGATACGCAGTATTTT
TRBV28	-	TRBJ1-2	TRBD1	CASSTIQGPIYGYTF	TGTGCCAGCAGTACCATACAGGGGCCTATCTATGGCTACACCTTC
TRBV11-2	-	TRBJ2-2	-	CASTPRVRSTGELFF	TGTGCCAGCACCCCCCGGGTACGGAGCACCGGGGAGCTGTTTTTT
TRBV10-1	-	TRBJ1-2	TRBD1	CASRGQGITYGYTF	TGCGCCAGCAGGGGACAGGGGATCACCTATGGCTACACCTTC
TRBV3-1/TRBV3-2	-	TRBJ2-6	-	CASSLEGVGANVLTF	TGTGCCAGCAGCCTCGAGGGGGTTGGGGCCAACGTCCTGACTTTC